Presented here are 25 T cell receptor beta chains from one specimen sequenced in a study of cytomegalovirus exposure and HLA in healthy donors. 13 Jbeta primers and 60 Vbeta primers were used for the PCR. Method: immunoSEQ multiplex PCR; TCRdb's copy keeps in-frame clones and lacks some. The sample has about 250,000 clones, around 80% seen once. The sequenced sample was PBMCs. All receptors come from a girl between 2 and 10 years old in good health and CMV-seronegative.

CDR3 nucleotide sequence: TGTGCCACCGGACTAGCGGGGGGGCGGGATACGCAGTATTTT. Its translation is CATGLAGGRDTQYF. The genes are TRBV13 and TRBJ2-3; 15 nucleotides agree with TRBD2. CDR3 length equals 14 residues. The V gene's germline CDR1 is PRHDT and CDR2 FYEKMQ (reference sequence). The junction had 5 bases not matched to a gene; V was cut back by 10 bases and J by 6 bases.

V and J are TRBV5-4 and TRBJ2-3; perhaps TRBD1 as D (5 bases). The germline CDR1 and CDR2 sequences are SGHNT and YYREEE (reference sequence). The CDR3 has 15 residues. Between the trimmed V and J ends, which lost 4 bases and 5 bases, there was a span of 17 bases. CDR3 sequence reads: CASSTRQTLRDTQYF. The DNA of the CDR3 is TGTGCCAGCAGCACACGACAGACTCTGAGAGATACGCAGTATTTT.

The CDR3 spells CASSPGQGNTGELFF. The CDR3 nucleotides read TGTGCCAGCAGCCCCGGACAGGGGAACACCGGGGAGCTGTTTTTT. The rearrangement links TRBV11-3 to TRBJ2-2; 8 bases agree with TRBD1. V trimming: 5 bases; J trimming: 1 base; junction bases outside the gene matches: 3. Germline V lookup: CDR1 SGHNT, CDR2 YENEEA. The CDR3 is 15 residues long. The full variable domain, rest sourced from reference TRBV11-3 and TRBJ2-2, is EAGVVQSPRYKIIEKKQPVAFWCNPISGHNTLYWYLQNLGQGPELLIRYENEEAVDDSQLPKDRFSAERLKGVDSTLKIQPAELGDSAVYLCASSPGQGNTGELFFGEGSRLTVL.

The J gene is TRBJ2-5, the V gene TRBV29-1; 12 bases are a match to TRBD2. There are 16 residues in the CDR3. Looked up from germline, CDR1 is SQVTM and CDR2 is ANQGSEA. V shed 7 bases and J 5 bases; nucleotides not matched to a gene: 14. The CDR3 sequence is CSAGQGASGRGETQYF. The DNA of the CDR3 is TGCAGCGCCGGACAGGGCGCTAGCGGGAGGGGGGAGACCCAGTACTTC.

This clone was counted between two and nine times. Germline and junction disagree at one end, which may indicate a read error. The chain joins TRBV4-2 to TRBJ1-2, with D possibly TRBD1 on 6 matching bases. The CDR3 has 12 amino acids. Germline CDR1 LGHNA, CDR2 YNFKEQ. The CDR3 loop is CASSQDLGAPAF. The DNA for the CDR3 is TGTGCCAGCAGCCAAGATTTGGGGGCTCCCGCTTTC.

This rearrangement joins TRBV27 to TRBJ2-6; TRBD1 aligns across 9 bases. The germline V gene encodes CDR1 MNHEY and CDR2 SMNVEV (reference sequence). The CDR3 extends over 18 amino acids. The junction had 7 bases not matched to a gene; V was cut back by 3 bases and J by 1 base. CDR3 DNA: TGTGCCAGCAGTTTTCGACAGGGGGGGGATTCTGGGGCCAACGTCCTGACTTTC. It codes for CASSFRQGGDSGANVLTF.

This clone has a single count. The chain couples TRBV4-1 to TRBJ2-7; perhaps TRBD1 as D (6 bases). The CDR3 length is 13 residues. Trimming left V 5 bases short and J 5 bases short, with 13 bases between. CDR1 and CDR2 (germline): MGHRA, YSYEKL. The CDR3 DNA is TGCGCCAGCAGCTCAACAGGGCTCGACGAGCAGTACTTC. This codes for CASSSTGLDEQYF.

The chain joins TRBV9 to TRBJ2-1; the match to TRBD1 covers 8 bases. The CDR3 runs 14 residues. V lost 2 bases to trimming and J lost 6 bases; unmatched junction nucleotides: 4. Germline assignment: CDR1 SGDLS and CDR2 YYNGEE. The CDR3 coding sequence is TGTGCCAGCAGCGTGGGGACAGGCCCCAATGAGCAGTTCTTC. This translates into CASSVGTGPNEQFF.

This sequence joins TRBV13 and TRBJ1-1, with D perhaps matching TRBD1 (6 bases). The V gene's germline CDR1 is PRHDT and CDR2 FYEKMQ (reference sequence). Trimming cost V 0 bases and J 3 bases, with 11 bases left between them. CDR3 size: 15 residues. CDR3 loop: CASSLGTGLHTEAFF. DNA of the CDR3: TGTGCCAGCAGCTTAGGGACAGGTTTACACACTGAAGCTTTCTTT.

This clone occurred a few times. The V call is TRBV6-1, the J call TRBJ1-6; the D gene is possibly TRBD1 (5 bases). This CDR3 comprises 14 residues. Per the germline V gene, CDR1 is MNHNS and CDR2 is SASEGT. The V gene lost 4 bases and the J gene lost 5 bases, with 9 bases spanning the gap. CDR3 bases: TGTGCCAGCAGTGTTGTGACAGATAATTCACCCCTCCACTTT. This gives the protein CASSVVTDNSPLHF.

The gene calls are TRBV30 and TRBJ2-1; TRBD2 agrees at 7 bases. Germline CDR1 and CDR2: GTSNPN and SVGIG (reference sequence). The junction had 9 bases not matched to a gene; V was cut back by 0 bases and J by 4 bases. The CDR3 totals 16 residues. The CDR3 DNA sequence: TGTGCCTGGAGTGTTGGTCCTAGCGGAGTTTACAATGAGCAGTTCTTC. Its protein is CAWSVGPSGVYNEQFF.

This rearrangement joins TRBV5-8 to TRBJ2-2; 8 bases agree with TRBD1. This CDR3 comprises 14 residues. The germline V gene has CDR1 SGHTS and CDR2 YDEGEE. After removal of 4 bases from V and 5 bases from J, the junction contained 4 bases not matched to a gene. DNA for the CDR3: TGTGCCAGCAGCCGGACAGGGAATACCGGGGAGCTGTTTTTT. Translating it yields CASSRTGNTGELFF.

V and J are TRBV28 and TRBJ2-2, with a weak D call TRBD2 (6 bases). The length of the CDR3 is 15 residues. Trimming cost V 3 bases and J 3 bases, with 11 bases left between them. Per the germline V gene, CDR1 is MDHEN and CDR2 is SYDVKM. CDR3 in DNA: TGTGCCAGCAGTTTTTCGGAGGGGCACACCGGGGAGCTGTTTTTT. Translating it yields CASSFSEGHTGELFF.

This sequence joins TRBV5-6 and TRBJ2-3; possibly TRBD1 for D (5 bases). The V and J ends lost 1 base and 4 bases respectively, with 10 bases between them. The germline CDR1 and CDR2 sequences are SGHDT and YYEEEE. This CDR3 spans 14 amino acids. The CDR3, as DNA: TGTGCCAGCAGCTTGAGGGGTCCCCCAGATACGCAGTATTTT. It yields the protein CASSLRGPPDTQYF.

This chain joins TRBV12-5 and TRBJ1-2; D remains unclear. The germline V gene encodes CDR1 LGHNT and CDR2 FRNRAP. The CDR3 has 17 amino acids. Trimming took off 3 bases at V and 2 bases at J, with 19 bases between the two ends. This CDR3 is CASGLDGRLGVNYGYTF. DNA of the CDR3: TGTGCTAGTGGTTTAGACGGCCGGCTGGGCGTCAACTATGGCTACACCTTC.

The V call is TRBV18, the J call TRBJ2-7; a weak D match, TRBD2 (6 bases). Trimming shortened V by 5 bases and J by 2 bases, and 22 bases separated the two germline ends. The V gene's germline CDR1 is KGHSH and CDR2 LQKENI. This CDR3 contains 17 residues. This chain's CDR3 is CASSSWTRRVGPYEQYF. The CDR3 DNA is TGTGCCAGCTCATCCTGGACGAGGAGGGTTGGACCCTACGAGCAGTACTTC.

The V and J genes are TRBV18 and TRBJ1-3; D gene ambiguous. Trimming removed 3 bases at V and 2 bases at J, with 14 bases between. The V gene's germline CDR1 is KGHSH and CDR2 LQKENI. CDR3 length: 16 amino acids. Here the CDR3 DNA reads TGTGCCAGCTCACCCTATAAGGCGGTTACTGGAAACACCATATATTTT. It yields the protein CASSPYKAVTGNTIYF.

The chain links TRBV6-5 to TRBJ2-1, with a tentative D call TRBD2 (6 bases). Trimming took 8 bases from V and 8 from J, leaving 16 bases between them. The germline gives CDR1 MNHEY, CDR2 SVGAGI. The CDR3 is made up of 13 amino acids. CDR3 nucleotide sequence: TGTGCCAGCGGGCCTGGAGGGCGCCATGAGCAGTTCTTC. Protein product: CASGPGGRHEQFF.

This chain connects TRBV11-2 to TRBJ2-7; 13 positions match TRBD2. The CDR3 runs 19 residues. V lost 4 bases, J lost 3 bases, and 15 bases stayed unmatched. The germline V gene encodes CDR1 SGHAT and CDR2 FQNNGV. In nucleotides, the CDR3 is TGTGCCAGCAGCTCGATCACTAGCGGGGGGGATTGGAATCGCTACGAGCAGTACTTC. Translation: CASSSITSGGDWNRYEQYF.

The V gene is TRBV27, the J gene TRBJ1-6; 7 bases agree with TRBD1. The CDR3 contains 13 residues. Germline V lookup: CDR1 MNHEY, CDR2 SMNVEV (reference sequence). Trimming cost V 3 bases and J 11 bases; bases outside gene matches: 4. The CDR3: CASSLDRSAPLHF. In nucleotides, the CDR3 is TGTGCCAGCAGTTTGGACAGGTCGGCACCCCTCCACTTT.

Only a few counts were recorded for this clone. CDR3: CASSYGGNEQFF. For the CDR3, the DNA is TGTGCCAGCAGTTACGGGGGGAATGAGCAGTTCTTC. The chain recombines TRBV6-6 with TRBJ2-1, with D tentatively TRBD2 (6 bases). V was trimmed by 2 bases and J by 7 bases, leaving 6 bases between them. This CDR3 has 12 amino acids. Germline V gives CDR1 MNHNY, CDR2 SVGAGI (reference sequence).

The rearrangement uses TRBV5-1 and TRBJ1-1; no definite D call. This CDR3 comprises 13 residues. V was clipped by 8 bases and J by 5 bases, with 16 bases between them. In germline, CDR1 is SGHRS, CDR2 YFSETQ. DNA of the CDR3: TGCGCCAGTAGAACCCAAAGGAGGACTGAAGCTTTCTTT. Amino acids: CASRTQRRTEAFF.

The V gene is TRBV30, the J gene TRBJ2-1, with D possibly matching TRBD2 (6 bases). Trimming left V 6 bases short and J 4 bases short, with 22 bases between. This CDR3 has 16 amino acids. Germline V CDR1 and CDR2: GTSNPN, SVGIG (reference sequence). The CDR3, as DNA: TGTGCCTGCCGGGACTGGATCACTTCGCTATACAATGAGCAGTTCTTC. Residues: CACRDWITSLYNEQFF.

This chain joins TRBV18 and TRBJ1-1; 7 bases agree with TRBD1. This CDR3 has 15 amino acids. Per germline, CDR1 KGHSH and CDR2 LQKENI. V lost 4 bases and J lost 1; bases outside the gene matches: 6. In nucleotides, the CDR3 is TGTGCCAGCTCACTGAGGACAGGTTCGAACACTGAAGCTTTCTTT. Protein product: CASSLRTGSNTEAFF.

This chain joins TRBV13 and TRBJ2-7; TRBD2 might be the D (6 bases). V lost 4 bases and J 2 bases, leaving 15 bases between the germline ends. In germline, CDR1 is PRHDT, CDR2 FYEKMQ (reference sequence). The CDR3 loop spans 15 amino acids. The CDR3 sequence: CASSSPGLGPYEQYF. For the CDR3, the DNA is TGTGCCAGCAGCTCGCCGGGACTGGGCCCCTACGAGCAGTACTTC.